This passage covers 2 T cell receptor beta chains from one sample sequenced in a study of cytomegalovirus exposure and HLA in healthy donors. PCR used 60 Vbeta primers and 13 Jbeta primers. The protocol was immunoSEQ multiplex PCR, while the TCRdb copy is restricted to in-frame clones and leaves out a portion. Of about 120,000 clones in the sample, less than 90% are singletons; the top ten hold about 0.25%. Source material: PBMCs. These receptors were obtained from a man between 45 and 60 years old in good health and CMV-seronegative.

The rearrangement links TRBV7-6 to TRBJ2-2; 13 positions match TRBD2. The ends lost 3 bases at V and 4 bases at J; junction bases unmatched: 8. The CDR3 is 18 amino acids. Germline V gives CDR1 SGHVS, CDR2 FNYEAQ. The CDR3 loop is CASSLGTSGAAGTGELFF. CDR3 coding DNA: TGTGCCAGCAGCTTGGGGACTAGCGGGGCCGCTGGCACCGGGGAGCTGTTTTTT.

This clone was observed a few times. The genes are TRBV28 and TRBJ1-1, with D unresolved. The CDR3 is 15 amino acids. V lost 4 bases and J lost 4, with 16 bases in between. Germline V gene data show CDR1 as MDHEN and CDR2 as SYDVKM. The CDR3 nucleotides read TGTGCCAGCAGTTCCCCTGGAGGGAGGGCCACTGAAGCTTTCTTT. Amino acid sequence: CASSSPGGRATEAFF. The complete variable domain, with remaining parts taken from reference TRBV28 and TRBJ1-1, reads DVKVTQSSRYLVKRTGEKVFLECVQDMDHENMFWYRQDPGLGLRLIYFSYDVKMKEKGDIPEGYSVSREKKERFSLILESASTNQTSMYLCASSSPGGRATEAFFGQGTRLTVV.